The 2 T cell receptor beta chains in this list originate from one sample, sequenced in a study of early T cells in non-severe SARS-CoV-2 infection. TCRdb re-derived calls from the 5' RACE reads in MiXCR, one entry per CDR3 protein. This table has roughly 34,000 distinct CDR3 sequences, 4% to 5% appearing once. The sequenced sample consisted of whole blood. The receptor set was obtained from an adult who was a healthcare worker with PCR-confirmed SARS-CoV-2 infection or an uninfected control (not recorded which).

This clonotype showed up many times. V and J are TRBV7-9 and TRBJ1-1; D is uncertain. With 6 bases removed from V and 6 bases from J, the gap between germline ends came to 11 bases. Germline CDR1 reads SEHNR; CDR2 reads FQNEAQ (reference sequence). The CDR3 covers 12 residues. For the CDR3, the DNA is TGTGCCAGCAGGCTGAGGGAGGCTGAAGCTTTCTTT. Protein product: CASRLREAEAFF.

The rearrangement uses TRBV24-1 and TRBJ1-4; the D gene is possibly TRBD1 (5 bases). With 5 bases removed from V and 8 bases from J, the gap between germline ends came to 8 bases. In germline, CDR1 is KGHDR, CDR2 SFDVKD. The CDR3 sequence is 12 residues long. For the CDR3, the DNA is TGTGCCACCAGTGCGGGGGAGGAAAAACTGTTTTTT. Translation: CATSAGEEKLFF.